This T cell receptor beta chain was profiled in a study of tumor-infiltrating lymphocytes in primary liver carcinoma. Regarding the study as a whole: Tumor-adjacent and tumor-blood pairs overlapped less than tumor region pairs did. The study found a significantly higher top-250-clone fraction in tumors than in blood (p = 0.039).

About this clonotype itself: Its antigen is unknown.

Starting material for RNA and DNA co-extraction consisted of roughly 17-31 mg of unsorted bulk tissue. Cases comprised patients with primary liver carcinoma who received surgical resection. A primer in the constant region served to generate TCR beta cDNA from around 500 ng of total RNA. Libraries for TCR beta were built through three nested multiplex PCR rounds, which together made up a slightly modified ARM-PCR procedure. Amplification in the first two PCR rounds was performed using TRBV1-TRBV30 forward primers and a C-beta reverse primer for around 11 cycles each. Each CDR3 protein gets one entry after TCRdb re-called the multiplex PCR reads with MiXCR. The sample consists of tens of thousands of distinct CDR3 sequences, around 80% of them appearing once. The length of the CDR3 is 16 residues. V lost 7 bases, J lost 2 bases, and 24 bases lay in between. Germline V gene data show CDR1 as SQVTM and CDR2 as ANQGSEA.

The chain combines TRBV29-1 with TRBJ2-7; D is uncertain. Sequenced input: tumor-adjacent normal liver tissue. The sequence came from a man aged 40-49 years with primary liver carcinoma and hepatitis B virus infection. CDR3 coding DNA: TGCAGCGCCACGGCACCTAGGACCGGCACTCCCTACGAGCAGTACTTC. Its protein is CSATAPRTGTPYEQYF.